These 4 T cell receptor beta chains share one sample of origin, sequenced in a study of cytomegalovirus exposure and HLA in healthy donors (dated by TCRdb to about 2017). Libraries were built with the immunoSEQ multiplex PCR assay. The multiplex PCR relied on a mix of 60 forward primers for TCR Vbeta segments and 13 reverse primers for TCR Jbeta segments. The immuneACCESS repertoire file appears here via TCRdb, limited to in-frame rearrangements. These files lack a portion of the clones; in checked studies, under half of the deficit traces to unresolved V genes, and the cause of the others is not known. Counted in this sample were more than 95,000 clones; roughly 15% of them appeared once. Roughly 0.79% of the sample comes from the top ten. Material: PBMCs. The receptor set was obtained from a female donor in good health and CMV-seronegative.

The chain carries TRBV7-6 and TRBJ2-7, with 12 nucleotides matching TRBD2. V shed 5 bases, J shed 0 bases, and the junction held 11 bases outside the gene matches. The CDR3 is 18 residues long. Per germline, CDR1 SGHVS and CDR2 FNYEAQ. The CDR3 region has the DNA TGTGCCAGCAGCCCCTGGACTAGCGGGACTCACAACTCCTACGAGCAGTACTTC. This encodes CASSPWTSGTHNSYEQYF.

The chain is built from TRBV7-9 and TRBJ2-3, with no clear D. The CDR3 has 14 amino acids. CDR1 and CDR2 from the germline V gene are SEHNR and FQNEAQ (reference sequence). The ends were cut back, 3 bases at V and 2 bases at J, with 9 bases in the middle. CDR3 DNA sequence: TGTGCCAGCAGCTTTTTTCAGTACACAGATACGCAGTATTTT. It encodes CASSFFQYTDTQYF.

The rearrangement uses TRBV14 and TRBJ2-3; possibly TRBD2 for D (6 bases). This CDR3 comprises 13 residues. From germline, CDR1 is SGHDN and CDR2 FVKESK. V shed 0 bases and J shed 12 bases, with 13 bases lying between them. CDR3 sequence: CASSQEHERAQYF. The CDR3 bases are TGTGCCAGCAGCCAAGAACACGAGCGGGCCCAGTATTTT.

The genes are TRBV4-1 and TRBJ2-2; 8 nucleotides match TRBD1. Germline CDR1 and CDR2: MGHRA and YSYEKL. The CDR3 length is 16 residues. The V segment lost 2 bases and the J segment 5 bases; nucleotides outside the gene matches: 7. In DNA, the CDR3 is TGCGCCAGCAGCCAACCGGGACAGGTCATAACCGGGGAGCTGTTTTTT. It translates to CASSQPGQVITGELFF.